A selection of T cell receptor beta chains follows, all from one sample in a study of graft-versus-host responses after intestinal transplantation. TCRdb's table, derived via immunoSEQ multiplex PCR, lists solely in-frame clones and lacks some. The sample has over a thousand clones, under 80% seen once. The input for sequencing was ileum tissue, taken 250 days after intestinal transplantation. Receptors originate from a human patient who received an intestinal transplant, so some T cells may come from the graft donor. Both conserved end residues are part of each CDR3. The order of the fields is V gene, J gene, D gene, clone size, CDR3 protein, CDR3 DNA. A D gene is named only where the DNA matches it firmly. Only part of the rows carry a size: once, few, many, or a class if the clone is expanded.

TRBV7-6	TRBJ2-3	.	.	CASSLLYLGTQYF	TGTGCCAGCAGCTTATTGTATCTCGGTACGCAGTATTTT
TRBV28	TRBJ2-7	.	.	CASSSSSYEQYF	TGTGCCAGCAGCTCTAGCTCCTACGAGCAGTACTTC
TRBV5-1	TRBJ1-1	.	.	CASSLRAGGTEAFF	TGCGCCAGCAGCCTCCGGGCCGGGGGCACTGAAGCTTTCTTT
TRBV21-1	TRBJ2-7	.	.	CASSKAHRGHYEQYF	TGTGCCAGCAGCAAAGCACACAGGGGACACTACGAGCAGTACTTC
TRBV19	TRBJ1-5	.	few	CASSTGENQPQHF	TGTGCCAGTAGTACAGGGGAAAATCAGCCCCAGCATTTT
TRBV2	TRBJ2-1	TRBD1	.	CASSSGTGVYNEQFF	TGTGCCAGCAGTTCCGGGACAGGGGTCTACAATGAGCAGTTCTTC
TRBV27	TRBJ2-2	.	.	CASTNTGELFF	TGTGCCAGCACGAACACCGGGGAGCTGTTTTTT
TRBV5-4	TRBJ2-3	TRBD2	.	CASSLGLADTDTQYF	TGTGCCAGCAGCTTGGGCCTAGCGGACACAGATACGCAGTATTTT
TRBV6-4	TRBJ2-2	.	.	CASSEGVHGELFF	TGTGCCAGCAGTGAGGGGGTTCACGGGGAGCTGTTTTTT
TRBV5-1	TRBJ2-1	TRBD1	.	CASSWRRRGTGGDEQFF	TGCGCCAGCAGCTGGAGGCGACGAGGGACAGGTGGTGATGAGCAGTTCTTC
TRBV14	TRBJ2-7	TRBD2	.	CASSRTSRSSYEQYF	TGTGCCAGCAGCCGGACTAGCCGGAGCTCCTACGAGCAGTACTTC
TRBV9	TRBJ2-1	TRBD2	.	CASSVGTSGSSEQFF	TGTGCCAGCAGCGTTGGGACTAGCGGGAGTAGTGAGCAGTTCTTC
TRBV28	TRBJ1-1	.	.	CASSLILMYPVTTEAFF	TGTGCCAGCAGTTTAATACTGATGTACCCGGTGACCACTGAAGCTTTCTTT
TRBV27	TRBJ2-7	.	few	CASSAGSYEQYF	TGTGCCAGCTCGGCGGGATCCTACGAGCAGTACTTC
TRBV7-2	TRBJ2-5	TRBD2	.	CASSLPIIRLAGGQETQYF	TGTGCCAGCAGCTTACCCATCATTCGACTAGCGGGGGGCCAAGAGACCCAGTACTTC
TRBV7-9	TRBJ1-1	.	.	CASSHPPPAEAFF	TGTGCCAGCAGCCATCCGCCTCCGGCTGAAGCTTTCTTT
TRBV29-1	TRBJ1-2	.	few	CSVLISNGYTF	TGCAGCGTTTTGATTTCGAATGGCTACACCTTC
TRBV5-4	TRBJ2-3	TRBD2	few	CASSLASGNTDTQYF	TGTGCCAGCAGCTTGGCTAGCGGGAACACAGATACGCAGTATTTT
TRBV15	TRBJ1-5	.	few	CATSRVSSNQPQHF	TGTGCCACCAGCAGAGTAAGTAGCAATCAGCCCCAGCATTTT
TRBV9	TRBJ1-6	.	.	CASSVARFDSPLHF	TGTGCCAGCAGCGTAGCCAGGTTTGATTCACCCCTCCACTTT